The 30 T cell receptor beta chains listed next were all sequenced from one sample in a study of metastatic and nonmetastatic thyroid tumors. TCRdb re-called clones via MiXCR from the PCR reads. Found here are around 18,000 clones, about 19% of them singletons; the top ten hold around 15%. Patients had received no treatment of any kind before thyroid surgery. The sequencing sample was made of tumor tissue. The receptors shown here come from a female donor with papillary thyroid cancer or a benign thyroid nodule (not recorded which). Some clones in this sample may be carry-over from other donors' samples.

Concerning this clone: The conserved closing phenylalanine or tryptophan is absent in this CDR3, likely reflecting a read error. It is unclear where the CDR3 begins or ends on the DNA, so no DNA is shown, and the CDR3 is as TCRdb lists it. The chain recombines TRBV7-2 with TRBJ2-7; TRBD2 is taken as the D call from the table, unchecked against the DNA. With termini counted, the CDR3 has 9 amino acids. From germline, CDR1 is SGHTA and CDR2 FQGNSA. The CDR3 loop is CASSARLAG.

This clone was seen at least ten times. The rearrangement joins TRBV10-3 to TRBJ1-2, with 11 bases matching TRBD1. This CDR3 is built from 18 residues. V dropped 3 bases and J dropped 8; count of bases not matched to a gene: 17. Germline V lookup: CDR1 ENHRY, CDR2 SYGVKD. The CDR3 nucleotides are TGTGCCATCAGTGACATGAACCGGGACAGGGGGAAGGGATGGGGCTACACCTTC. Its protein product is CAISDMNRDRGKGWGYTF.

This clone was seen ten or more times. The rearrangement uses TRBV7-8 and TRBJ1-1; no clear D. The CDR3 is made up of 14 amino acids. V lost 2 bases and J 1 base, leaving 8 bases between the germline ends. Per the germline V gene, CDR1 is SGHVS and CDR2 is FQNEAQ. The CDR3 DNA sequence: TGTGCCAGCAGCTTACTCCTCCCGAACACTGAAGCTTTCTTT. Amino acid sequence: CASSLLLPNTEAFF.

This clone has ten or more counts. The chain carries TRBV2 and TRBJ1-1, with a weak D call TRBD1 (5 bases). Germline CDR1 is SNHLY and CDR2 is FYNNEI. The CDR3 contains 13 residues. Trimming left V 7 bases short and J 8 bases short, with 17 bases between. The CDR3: CASNLQTGTEAFF. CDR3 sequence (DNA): TGTGCCAGCAACTTACAAACAGGAACCGAAGCTTTCTTT.

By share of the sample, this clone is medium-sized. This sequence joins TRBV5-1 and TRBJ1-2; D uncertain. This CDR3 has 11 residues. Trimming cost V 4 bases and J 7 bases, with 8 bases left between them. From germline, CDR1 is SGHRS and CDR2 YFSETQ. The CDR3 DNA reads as TGCGCCAGCAGCGGCGGACGTGGCTACACCTTC. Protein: CASSGGRGYTF.

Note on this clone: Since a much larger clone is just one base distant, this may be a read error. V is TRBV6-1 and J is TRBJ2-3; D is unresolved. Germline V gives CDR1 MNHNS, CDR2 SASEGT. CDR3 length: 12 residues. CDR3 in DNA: TGTGCCAGCAAGGCAATTGGAGATACGAAGTATTTT. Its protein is CASKAIGDTKYF.

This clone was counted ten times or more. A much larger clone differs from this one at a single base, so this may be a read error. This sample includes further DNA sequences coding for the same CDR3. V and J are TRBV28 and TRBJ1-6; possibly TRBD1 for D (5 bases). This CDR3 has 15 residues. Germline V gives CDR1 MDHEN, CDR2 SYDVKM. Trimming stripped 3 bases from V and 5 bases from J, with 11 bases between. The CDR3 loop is CASSFQGKDNSPLHF. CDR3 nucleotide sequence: TGTGCCAGCAGTTTTCAGGGTAAGGATAATTCACCCCTCCACTTT.

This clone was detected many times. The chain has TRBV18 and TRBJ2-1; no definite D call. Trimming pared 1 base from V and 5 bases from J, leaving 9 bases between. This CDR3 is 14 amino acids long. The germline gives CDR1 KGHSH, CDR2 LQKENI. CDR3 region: CASSPLGTDNEQFF. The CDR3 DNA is TGTGCCAGCTCACCACTTGGAACGGACAATGAGCAGTTCTTC.

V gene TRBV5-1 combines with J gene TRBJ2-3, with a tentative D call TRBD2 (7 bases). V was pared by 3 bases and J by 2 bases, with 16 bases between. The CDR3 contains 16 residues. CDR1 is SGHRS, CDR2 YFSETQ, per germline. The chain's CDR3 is CASSSTVGGLTDTQYF. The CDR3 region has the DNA TGCGCCAGCAGCTCCACAGTGGGGGGGCTCACAGATACGCAGTATTTT. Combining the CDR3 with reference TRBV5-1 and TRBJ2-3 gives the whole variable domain KAGVTQTPRYLIKTRGQQVTLSCSPISGHRSVSWYQQTPGQGLQFLFEYFSETQRNKGNFPGRFSGRQFSNSRSEMNVSTLELGDSALYLCASSSTVGGLTDTQYFGPGTRLTVL.

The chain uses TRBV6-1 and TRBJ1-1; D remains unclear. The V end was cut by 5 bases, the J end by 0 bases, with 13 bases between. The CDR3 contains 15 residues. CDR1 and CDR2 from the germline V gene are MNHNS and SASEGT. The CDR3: CASSNQPEMNTEAFF. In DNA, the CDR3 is TGTGCCAGCAGTAATCAACCGGAGATGAACACTGAAGCTTTCTTT.

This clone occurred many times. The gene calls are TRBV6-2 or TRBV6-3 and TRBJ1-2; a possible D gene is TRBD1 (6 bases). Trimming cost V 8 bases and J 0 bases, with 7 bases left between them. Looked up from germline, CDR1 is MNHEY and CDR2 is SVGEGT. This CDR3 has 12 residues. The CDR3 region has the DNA TGTGCCAGCCGGACAGCTAACTATGGCTACACCTTC. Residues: CASRTANYGYTF.

CDR3 amino acids: CSAKSSNSPLHF. The CDR3 nucleotides read TGCAGTGCTAAATCATCTAATTCACCCCTCCACTTT. V gene TRBV20-1 combines with J gene TRBJ1-6; D unclear. This CDR3 has 12 residues. V lost 4 bases and J 6 bases, leaving 7 bases between the germline ends. Germline CDR1 and CDR2: DFQATT and SNEGSKA (reference sequence).

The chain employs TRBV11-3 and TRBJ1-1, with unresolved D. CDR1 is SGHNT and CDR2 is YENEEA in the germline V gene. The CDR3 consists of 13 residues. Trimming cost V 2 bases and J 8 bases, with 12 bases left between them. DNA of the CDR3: TGTGCCAGCAGCTTATCGGTCGAGCGAGAAGCTTTCTTT. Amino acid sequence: CASSLSVEREAFF.

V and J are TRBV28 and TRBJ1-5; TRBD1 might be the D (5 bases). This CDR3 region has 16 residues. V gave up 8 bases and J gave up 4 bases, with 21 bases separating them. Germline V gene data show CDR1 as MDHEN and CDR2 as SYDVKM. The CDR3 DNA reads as TGTGCCAGCCACGTGGGGCTCTGGGGGGAAAATCAGCCCCAGCATTTT. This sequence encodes CASHVGLWGENQPQHF.

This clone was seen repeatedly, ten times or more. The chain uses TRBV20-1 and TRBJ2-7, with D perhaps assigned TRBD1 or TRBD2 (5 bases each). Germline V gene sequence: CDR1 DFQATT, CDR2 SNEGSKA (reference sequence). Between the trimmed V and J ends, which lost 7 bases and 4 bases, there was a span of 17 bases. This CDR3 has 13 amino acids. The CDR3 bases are TGCAGTGTTCCGGGACGGGTGGGGTACGAGCAGTACTTC. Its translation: CSVPGRVGYEQYF.

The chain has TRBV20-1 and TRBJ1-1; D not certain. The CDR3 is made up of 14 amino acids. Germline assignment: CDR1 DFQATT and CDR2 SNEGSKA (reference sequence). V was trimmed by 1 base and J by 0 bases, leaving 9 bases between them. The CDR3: CSARAGGLNTEAFF. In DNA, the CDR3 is TGCAGTGCTAGAGCTGGCGGTCTGAACACTGAAGCTTTCTTT.

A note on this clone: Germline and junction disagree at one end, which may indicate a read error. The CDR3 DNA reads as TGTGCCAGCAGATTAGCACACGGGTCAGGGCGCGAGCAGTACTTC. This sequence encodes CASRLAHGSGREQYF. V gene TRBV7-2 combines with J gene TRBJ2-7; D might be TRBD1 (5 bases). CDR1 and CDR2 from the germline V gene are SGHTA and FQGNSA. The CDR3 loop spans 15 amino acids.

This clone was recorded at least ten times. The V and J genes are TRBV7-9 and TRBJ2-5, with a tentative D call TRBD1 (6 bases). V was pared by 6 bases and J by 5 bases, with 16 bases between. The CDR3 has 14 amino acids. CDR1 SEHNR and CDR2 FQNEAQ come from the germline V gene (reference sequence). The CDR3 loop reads CASRPNQGYETQYF. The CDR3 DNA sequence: TGTGCCAGCAGACCAAACCAGGGGTATGAGACCCAGTACTTC.

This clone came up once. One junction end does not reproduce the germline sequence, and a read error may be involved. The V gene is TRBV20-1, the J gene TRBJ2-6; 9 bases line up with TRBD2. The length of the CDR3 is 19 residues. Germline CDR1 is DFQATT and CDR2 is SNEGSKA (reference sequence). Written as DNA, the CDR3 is TGCAGTGCTAGCCCAACAACTAGCGGGTCTAGCTCTGGGGCCAACGTCCTGGCTTTC. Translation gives CSASPTTSGSSSGANVLAF.

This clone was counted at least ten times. The CDR3 region has the DNA TGTGCCACCAGTGATGGGCAGGGCGACCACAATGAGCAGTTCTTC. Protein sequence: CATSDGQGDHNEQFF. The rearrangement uses TRBV24-1 and TRBJ2-1; the D gene is possibly TRBD1 (5 bases). This CDR3 has 15 residues. V lost 3 bases and J 5 bases, leaving 13 bases between the germline ends. Germline CDR1 and CDR2: KGHDR and SFDVKD.

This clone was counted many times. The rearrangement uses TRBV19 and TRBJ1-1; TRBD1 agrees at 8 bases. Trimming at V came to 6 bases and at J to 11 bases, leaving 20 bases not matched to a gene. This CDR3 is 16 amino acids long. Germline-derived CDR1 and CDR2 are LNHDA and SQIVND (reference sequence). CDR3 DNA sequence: TGTGCCAGTAGCCTCGCCCTCAACCAGGGGGCGGCCGACGCTTTCTTT. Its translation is CASSLALNQGAADAFF.

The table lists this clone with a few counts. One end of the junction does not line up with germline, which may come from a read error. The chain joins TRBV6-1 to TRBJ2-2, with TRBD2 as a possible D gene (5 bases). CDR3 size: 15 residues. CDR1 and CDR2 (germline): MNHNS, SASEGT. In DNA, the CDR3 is TGTGCCAGCAGTCAGGACTGGGAGAACACTGGGGAGCTGTTTTTT. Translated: CASSQDWENTGELFF.

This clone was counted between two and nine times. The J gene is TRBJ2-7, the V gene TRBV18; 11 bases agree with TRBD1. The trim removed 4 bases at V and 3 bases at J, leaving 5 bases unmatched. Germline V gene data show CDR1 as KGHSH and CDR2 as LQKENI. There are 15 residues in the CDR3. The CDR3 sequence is CASSQGTGGSYEQYF. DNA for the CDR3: TGTGCCAGCTCACAAGGGACAGGGGGAAGCTACGAGCAGTACTTC. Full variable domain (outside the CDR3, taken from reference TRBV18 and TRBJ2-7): NAGVMQNPRHLVRRRGQEARLRCSPMKGHSHVYWYRQLPEEGLKFMVYLQKENIIDESGMPKERFSAEFPKEGPSILRIQQVVRGDSAAYFCASSQGTGGSYEQYFGPGTRLTVT.

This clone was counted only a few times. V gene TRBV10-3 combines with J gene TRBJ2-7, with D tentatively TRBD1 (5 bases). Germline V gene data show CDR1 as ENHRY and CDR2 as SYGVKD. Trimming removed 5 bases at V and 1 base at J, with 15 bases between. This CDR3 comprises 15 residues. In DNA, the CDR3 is TGTGCCATCAGTCCACAGGAAAGGGCTTCCTACGAGCAGTACTTC. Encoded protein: CAISPQERASYEQYF.

CDR3 region: CASSLDQGAGANVLTF. The CDR3 region has the DNA TGTGCCAGCAGCTTAGACCAGGGAGCCGGGGCCAACGTCCTGACTTTC. J is TRBJ2-6 and V is TRBV7-8; tentatively, D is TRBD1 or TRBD2 (5 bases each). CDR1 and CDR2 (germline): SGHVS, FQNEAQ. The CDR3 consists of 16 residues. Trimming left V 1 base short and J 4 bases short, with 11 bases between.

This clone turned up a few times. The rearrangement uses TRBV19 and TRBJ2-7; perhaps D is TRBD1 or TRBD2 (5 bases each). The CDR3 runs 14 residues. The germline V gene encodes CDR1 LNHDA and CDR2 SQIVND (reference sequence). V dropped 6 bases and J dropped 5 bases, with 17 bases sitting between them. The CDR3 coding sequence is TGTGCCAGTAGGCACGCAGGGAGTCCAGACGAGCAGTACTTC. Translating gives CASRHAGSPDEQYF.

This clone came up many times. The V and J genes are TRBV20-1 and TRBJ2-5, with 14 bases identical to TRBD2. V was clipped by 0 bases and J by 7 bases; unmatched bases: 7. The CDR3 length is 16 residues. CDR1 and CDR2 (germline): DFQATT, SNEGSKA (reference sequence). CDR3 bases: TGCAGTGCTAGAGAACCCCGACTAGCGGGAGGGGGGACCCAGTACTTC. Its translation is CSAREPRLAGGGTQYF.

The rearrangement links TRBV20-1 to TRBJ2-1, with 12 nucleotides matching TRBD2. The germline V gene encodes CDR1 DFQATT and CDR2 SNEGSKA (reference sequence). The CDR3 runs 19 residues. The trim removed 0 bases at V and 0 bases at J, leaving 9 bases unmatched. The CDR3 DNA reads TGCAGTGCTAGAGAATCGACTAGCGGGAGCGAGAGCTCCTACAATGAGCAGTTCTTC. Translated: CSARESTSGSESSYNEQFF.

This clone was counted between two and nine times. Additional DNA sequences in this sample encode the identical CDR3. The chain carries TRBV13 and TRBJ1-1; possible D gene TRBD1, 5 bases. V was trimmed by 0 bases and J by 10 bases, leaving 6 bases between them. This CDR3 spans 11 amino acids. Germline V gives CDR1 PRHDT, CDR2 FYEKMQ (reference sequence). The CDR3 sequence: CASSLGQGAFF. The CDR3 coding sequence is TGTGCCAGCAGCTTAGGCCAGGGAGCTTTCTTT.

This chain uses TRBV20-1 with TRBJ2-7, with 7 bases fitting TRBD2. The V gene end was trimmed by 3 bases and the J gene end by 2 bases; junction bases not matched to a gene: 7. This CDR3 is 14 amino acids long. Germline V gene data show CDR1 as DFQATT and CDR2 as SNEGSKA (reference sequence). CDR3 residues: CSASRSGTTYEQYF. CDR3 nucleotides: TGCAGTGCTAGTCGTTCCGGGACTACCTACGAGCAGTACTTC.